This TCR beta chain was identified during a study of CD8+CD57+ T cells in acquired aplastic anemia. Across the study: Mean yield of DNA from sorted CD4+ and CD8+ cells was about 3.2 ug.

V was trimmed by 2 bases and J by 5 bases, leaving 15 bases between them. The CDR3 is made up of 15 amino acids. Germline lookup yields CDR1 LNHNV and CDR2 YYDKDF (reference sequence). Study conclusions and caveats: There were some 27 CD8+ CDR3 sequences that occurred in both patients and controls.

For CDR3 and TCR beta VDJ profiling, genomic DNA was the template used. TCRdb re-called the reads through MiXCR, storing one row per CDR3 protein. The sample records 150,000 to 180,000 distinct CDR3 sequences, about 48% being singletons. This clonotype was counted many times. The antigen is not known. Sequencing was done on patients that had shown CD8+CD57+ cell expansion by flow cytometry. Severe acquired aplastic anemia was present in every patient. The sequence was collected from a human donor with aplastic anemia. Sequencing input: sorted CD4+, CD8+, or CD8+CD57+ T cells (not recorded which) from PBMCs. The rearrangement links TRBV15 to TRBJ2-5; D is undetermined. Written as DNA, the CDR3 is TGTGCCACCAGCAGAAATGCTGGGGTATTGGAGACCCAGTACTTC. As protein: CATSRNAGVLETQYF. Based on the CDR3 plus reference TRBV15 and TRBJ2-5, the full variable domain is DAMVIQNPRYQVTQFGKPVTLSCSQTLNHNVMYWYQQKSSQAPKLLFHYYDKDFNNEADTPDNFQSRRPNTSFCFLDIRSPGLGDTAMYLCATSRNAGVLETQYFGPGTRLLVL.